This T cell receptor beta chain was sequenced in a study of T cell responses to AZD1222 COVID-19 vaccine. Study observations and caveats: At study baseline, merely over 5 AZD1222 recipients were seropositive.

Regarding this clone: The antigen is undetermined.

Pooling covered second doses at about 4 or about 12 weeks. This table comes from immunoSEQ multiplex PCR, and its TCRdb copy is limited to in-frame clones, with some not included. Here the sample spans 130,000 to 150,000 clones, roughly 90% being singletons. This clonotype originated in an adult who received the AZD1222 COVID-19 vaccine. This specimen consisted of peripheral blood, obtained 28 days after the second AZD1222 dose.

CDR3 bases: TGTGCCAGCAGTTTCGGTCCGGAGACCCAGTACTTC. Translation: CASSFGPETQYF. The chain carries TRBV12-3 or TRBV12-4 and TRBJ2-5; the D is unclear. The CDR3 extends over 12 amino acids. Trimming took off 3 bases at V and 5 bases at J, with 7 bases between the two ends.